Below, 13 T cell receptor beta chains from the same sample are listed, as sequenced in a study of blood T cell repertoires in COVID-19. The assay was immunoSEQ multiplex PCR, and TCRdb's table has in-frame clones only and misses some. Of 150,000 to 200,000 clones listed, 70% to 85% are singletons. The sequenced sample was PBMCs or T cells enriched from blood (not recorded which). The receptors were gathered from a woman aged 60-75 years with acute COVID-19.

The chain uses TRBV7-8 and TRBJ1-1, with D possibly being TRBD1 (6 bases). V was clipped by 5 bases and J by 5 bases, with 12 bases between them. Germline CDR1 is SGHVS and CDR2 is FQNEAQ. This CDR3 region has 13 residues. The DNA for the CDR3 is TGTGCCAGCAGCAGGGGGTGGGAGACTGAAGCTTTCTTT. Its translation is CASSRGWETEAFF.

V and J are TRBV28 and TRBJ1-5; D is unresolved. This CDR3 is 13 amino acids long. V was pared by 7 bases and J by 6 bases, with 13 bases between. The germline gives CDR1 MDHEN, CDR2 SYDVKM. As DNA, the CDR3 is TGTGCCAGCACCCCGATGAGGGTTCAGCCCCAGCATTTT. This translates into CASTPMRVQPQHF.

V is TRBV30 and J is TRBJ2-5; 9 bases match TRBD1. Germline V CDR1 and CDR2: GTSNPN, SVGIG (reference sequence). V was pared by 6 bases and J by 4 bases, with 12 bases of the junction left unmatched. The CDR3 contains 15 residues. The DNA for the CDR3 is TGTGCCTGTTCACCCGGACAGGGGTGGGGAGAGACCCAGTACTTC. Amino acid sequence: CACSPGQGWGETQYF.

This clone was observed a handful of times. The chain employs TRBV24-1 and TRBJ2-2; D might be TRBD2 (5 bases). The CDR3 totals 14 residues. Trimming pared 6 bases from V and 7 bases from J, leaving 14 bases between. Germline V CDR1 and CDR2: KGHDR, SFDVKD. CDR3 sequence: CATSSRVGGGELFF. DNA for the CDR3: TGTGCCACCAGTTCGCGGGTCGGAGGCGGGGAGCTGTTTTTT.

J is TRBJ2-7 and V is TRBV27; weak D call: TRBD1 (7 bases). Germline V lookup: CDR1 MNHEY, CDR2 SMNVEV (reference sequence). The CDR3 contains 18 residues. V lost 5 bases to trimming and J lost 0 bases, with 23 bases between them. DNA of the CDR3: TGTGCCAGCAGTAGGAGGGGGCAGGCGGTCCACCGCTCCTACGAGCAGTACTTC. This sequence encodes CASSRRGQAVHRSYEQYF.

V gene TRBV5-4 combines with J gene TRBJ1-3, with D unresolved. Deletions cut 4 bases from V and 0 bases from J, with 11 bases between. Per germline, CDR1 SGHNT and CDR2 YYREEE (reference sequence). The CDR3 spans 15 residues. CDR3 protein: CASSPGGRSGNTIYF. CDR3 sequence (DNA): TGTGCCAGCAGCCCCGGCGGGCGCTCTGGAAACACCATATATTTT.

The rearrangement links TRBV2 to TRBJ1-2; the D is unclear. From germline, CDR1 is SNHLY and CDR2 FYNNEI. This CDR3 spans 11 amino acids. V gave up 6 bases and J gave up 4 bases, with 6 bases separating them. This CDR3 is CASSAAYGYTF. In DNA, the CDR3 is TGTGCCAGCAGCGCGGCCTATGGCTACACCTTC.

The chain links TRBV27 to TRBJ1-1; TRBD1 is a possible D gene (6 bases). Trimming cost V 2 bases and J 4 bases, with 17 bases left between them. The CDR3 has 16 amino acids. Germline CDR1 MNHEY, CDR2 SMNVEV (reference sequence). The CDR3 spells CASSLVSGAGGTEAFF. The CDR3, as DNA: TGTGCCAGCAGTTTAGTTTCAGGGGCGGGTGGCACTGAAGCTTTCTTT.

This chain links TRBV6-5 with TRBJ2-7; TRBD2 matches 8 bases. Losses at the gene ends were 8 bases for V and 6 bases for J; bases not matched to a gene: 15. The V gene's germline CDR1 is MNHEY and CDR2 SVGAGI. The CDR3 consists of 15 residues. CDR3 sequence: CASRLLLADTLEQYF. CDR3 coding DNA: TGTGCCAGCCGCCTACTACTAGCGGACACCCTCGAGCAGTACTTC.

The chain recombines TRBV7-2 with TRBJ1-1; possibly TRBD1 for D (6 bases). Germline loops: CDR1 SGHTA, CDR2 FQGNSA. V was shortened by 2 bases and J by 4 bases, with 11 bases between the two germline ends. This CDR3 region has 14 residues. The CDR3, as DNA: TGTGCCAGCAGCTTATACAGGGCGCGCACTGAAGCTTTCTTT. Its translation: CASSLYRARTEAFF. Full variable domain (remainder filled in from reference TRBV7-2 and TRBJ1-1): GAGVSQSPSNKVTEKGKDVELRCDPISGHTALYWYRQSLGQGLEFLIYFQGNSAPDKSGLPSDRFSAERTGGSVSTLTIQRTQQEDSAVYLCASSLYRARTEAFFGQGTRLTVV.

This chain connects TRBV10-3 to TRBJ2-3, with 10 positions matching TRBD2. Germline V gives CDR1 ENHRY, CDR2 SYGVKD. The CDR3 covers 18 residues. V lost 1 base and J lost 4; bases outside the gene matches: 11. CDR3 in amino acids: CAISEWGQAGGPPDTQYF. The CDR3 coding sequence is TGTGCCATCAGTGAGTGGGGCCAAGCGGGAGGGCCTCCAGATACGCAGTATTTT.

The V call is TRBV15, the J call TRBJ2-1; D call uncertain. V lost 6 bases and J lost 6, with 12 bases in between. CDR1 LNHNV and CDR2 YYDKDF come from the germline V gene (reference sequence). The CDR3 is made up of 13 amino acids. CDR3 nucleotides: TGTGCCACCAGGTACTCCCACGGCAATGAGCAGTTCTTC. Translated, it gives CATRYSHGNEQFF.

CDR3 sequence (DNA): TGTGCCAGCAGCTTAATGCTGGGGCCCAACACTGAAGCTTTCTTT. This gives the protein CASSLMLGPNTEAFF. The V gene is TRBV5-4, the J gene TRBJ1-1; maybe TRBD1 (5 bases). The length of the CDR3 is 15 residues. CDR1 is SGHNT and CDR2 is YYREEE in the germline V gene (reference sequence). V dropped 2 bases and J dropped 2 bases, with 13 bases sitting between them.